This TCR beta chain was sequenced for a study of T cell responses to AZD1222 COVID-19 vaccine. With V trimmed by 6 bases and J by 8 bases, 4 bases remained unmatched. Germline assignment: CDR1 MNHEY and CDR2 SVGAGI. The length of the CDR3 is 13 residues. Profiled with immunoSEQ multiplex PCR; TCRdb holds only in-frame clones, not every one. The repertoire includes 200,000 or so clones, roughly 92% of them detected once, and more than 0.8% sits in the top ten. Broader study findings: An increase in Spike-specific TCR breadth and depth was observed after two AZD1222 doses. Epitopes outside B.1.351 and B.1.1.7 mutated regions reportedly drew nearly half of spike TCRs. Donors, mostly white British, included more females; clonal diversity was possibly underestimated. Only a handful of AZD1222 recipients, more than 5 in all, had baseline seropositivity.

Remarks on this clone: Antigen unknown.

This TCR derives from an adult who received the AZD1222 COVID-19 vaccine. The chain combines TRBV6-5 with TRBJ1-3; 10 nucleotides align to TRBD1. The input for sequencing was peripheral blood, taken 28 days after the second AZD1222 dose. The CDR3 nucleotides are TGTGCCAGCAGGTGGACAGGGGGGGACACCATATATTTT. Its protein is CASRWTGGDTIYF.